This T cell receptor (beta chain) was obtained from a study of T cell changes during pregnancy in multiple sclerosis. TCRdb's table, derived via immunoSEQ multiplex PCR, lists solely in-frame clones and lacks some. Of about 110,000 clones detected, roughly 90% appear once; the ten largest clones hold 0.78%. This clone was picked up one time. V lost 5 bases, J lost 0 bases, and 10 bases stayed unmatched. The germline V gene encodes CDR1 SGHTA and CDR2 FQGTGA. The CDR3 loop spans 18 amino acids. The sample consisted of peripheral blood, taken in the third trimester of pregnancy. The rearrangement joins TRBV7-3 to TRBJ2-6, with 7 bases aligning to TRBD1. This sequence originates from a female donor in good health, enrolled as a control in a pregnancy study. The CDR3: CASSPFRTGTSGANVLTF. CDR3 sequence (DNA): TGTGCCAGCAGCCCTTTTCGGACAGGAACCTCTGGGGCCAACGTCCTGACTTTC.